The source of this T cell receptor beta chain is a study of regulatory T cells in long-lasting Graves disease. The study, taken as a whole, reports: With approximately 2,800 shared public clonotypes, persistent patients exceeded new patients, who shared about a thousand.

Both iRepertoire HTBI primers and Arm-PCR of CDR3 regions were used to build the TCR beta libraries. Original data processing: Identified segments across samples numbered roughly 62 TRBV and 14 to 15 TRBJ. Each CDR3 protein gets one entry after TCRdb re-called the multiplex PCR reads with MiXCR. TCRdb, not the original authors, processed these V and J calls. This sample has 390,000 or so distinct CDR3 sequences, with approximately 25% found just once. This clonotype was counted many times. The target antigen is unknown. The time point was: persistent/refractory GD, antithyroid drugs over 5 years with positive TRAb. After RNA was extracted from PBMCs, the TCR library was made from it. The guidelines of the American Thyroid Association were the basis for diagnosing Graves' disease. CDR1 and CDR2 from the germline V gene are MDHEN and SYDVKM. This CDR3 has 15 amino acids. J was trimmed by 3 bases and V by 3 bases; bases with no gene match: 4.

The material was peripheral blood mononuclear cells (PBMCs), obtained when the disease was refractory, from a patient treated with antithyroid drugs. The rearrangement links TRBV28 to TRBJ2-7; 11 bases map to TRBD2. The receptor was derived from a woman aged 40 to 50 with Graves disease. This CDR3 is CASSLGLAEIYEQYF. CDR3 sequence (DNA): TGTGCCAGCAGTTTGGGACTAGCGGAGATCTACGAGCAGTACTTC. Full variable domain (outside the CDR3, taken from reference TRBV28 and TRBJ2-7): DVKVTQSSRYLVKRTGEKVFLECVQDMDHENMFWYRQDPGLGLRLIYFSYDVKMKEKGDIPEGYSVSREKKERFSLILESASTNQTSMYLCASSLGLAEIYEQYFGPGTRLTVT.